These T cell receptor beta chains were read from a single sample in a study of shared clonotypes between healthy human individuals. Using immunoSEQ multiplex PCR, the repertoire was profiled, and TCRdb retains in-frame clones only, with some absent. The table has about 680,000 clones, 92% seen once. The sequencing sample was made of naive CD8+ T cells sorted from blood. The origin of the receptors is a man in his thirties or forties in good health. Both conserved end residues are part of each CDR3. The D gene is left open where the match is weak. The size entry is marked missing in some rows and otherwise reads once, few, many or a size class.

.	TRBD2	14	TRBV11-2	TRBJ2-7	TGTGCCAGCAGCTTAGTCAGCGGGACCTACGAGCAGTACTTC	CASSLVSGTYEQYF
.	.	13	TRBV7-9	TRBJ2-7	TGTGCCAGCAGCTCCGATAATTACTACGAGCAGTACTTC	CASSSDNYYEQYF
.	.	18	TRBV4-1	TRBJ2-3	TGCGCCAGCAGCCCTACGCTTTATAGGACAGAGAGCACAGATACGCAGTATTTT	CASSPTLYRTESTDTQYF
.	.	14	TRBV5-5	TRBJ1-1	TGTGCCAGCAGCTTTTCCAGGGGCAGTACTGAAGCTTTCTTT	CASSFSRGSTEAFF
.	.	15	TRBV27	TRBJ2-1	TGTGCCAGCAGTTTAGGGGGGAGGAGGTACAATGAGCAGTTCTTC	CASSLGGRRYNEQFF
.	.	15	TRBV27	TRBJ1-4	TGTGCCAGCAGTCACACAGGGATGGCTAATGAAAAACTGTTTTTT	CASSHTGMANEKLFF
.	.	14	TRBV9	TRBJ2-3	TGTGCCAGCAGCCCCAAGACAGAGACAGATACGCAGTATTTT	CASSPKTETDTQYF
.	.	15	TRBV10-3	TRBJ2-5	TGTGCCATCAGTGAGAGTGAGGGGAACGGGGAGACCCAGTACTTC	CAISESEGNGETQYF
few	.	14	TRBV19	TRBJ2-7	TGTGCCAGTAGATCCCGAAAAGGTTCCTACGAGCAGTACTTC	CASRSRKGSYEQYF
few	.	13	TRBV7-9	TRBJ1-2	TGTGCCAGCAGCTTAGAAGCGTTATGGGGCTACACCTTC	CASSLEALWGYTF
.	TRBD1	14	TRBV19	TRBJ2-2	TGTGCCAGTAGTACCTCAGGGGGCCCCGGGGAGCTGTTTTTT	CASSTSGGPGELFF
.	.	18	TRBV9	TRBJ1-1	TGTGCCAGCAGCCCCCTGAAGATCGGCCTTAGGAGGGACACTGAAGCTTTCTTT	CASSPLKIGLRRDTEAFF
.	.	13	TRBV5-1	TRBJ2-7	TGCGCCAGCAGCTTGGACAACCCCTACGAGCAGTACTTC	CASSLDNPYEQYF
.	.	13	TRBV2	TRBJ2-1	TGTGCCAGCAGCCCCTGGGTTAGGGAGGAGCAGTTCTTC	CASSPWVREEQFF
.	TRBD2	14	TRBV19	TRBJ2-7	TGTGCCAGTAGTATCGGGGGGGATACCTACGAGCAGTACTTC	CASSIGGDTYEQYF
.	.	17	TRBV2	TRBJ2-3	TGTGCCAGCAGCCCACCACTGAGTGCTGTGTTGACAGATACGCAGTATTTT	CASSPPLSAVLTDTQYF
.	TRBD2	16	TRBV4-3	TRBJ2-7	TGCGCCAGCAGCCAAGATCCGGCGGGAGGGACCTACGAGCAGTACTTC	CASSQDPAGGTYEQYF
.	TRBD2	13	TRBV2	TRBJ2-7	TGTGCCAGCCTGGGCGGGAGACTCGACGAGCAGTACTTC	CASLGGRLDEQYF
once	TRBD2	16	TRBV6-5	TRBJ2-1	TGTGCCAGCAGTTACCCTAGCGGCGGCTCCTACAATGAGCAGTTCTTC	CASSYPSGGSYNEQFF
.	TRBD1	14	TRBV29-1	TRBJ2-7	TGCAGCGTTACTCATGACAGGGGAACCTACGAGCAGTACTTC	CSVTHDRGTYEQYF
.	TRBD1	14	TRBV28	TRBJ2-7	TGTGCCAGCAGGGCTACAGGGGTAGGATGGGAGCAGTACTTC	CASRATGVGWEQYF
.	TRBD2	15	TRBV9	TRBJ2-2	TGTGCCAGCACCTCGGGACTAGGGGACACCGGGGAGCTGTTTTTT	CASTSGLGDTGELFF
.	.	15	TRBV7-9	TRBJ2-2	TGTGCCAGCAGCCCCCGGGAGAGCCCACCCGGGGAGCTGTTTTTT	CASSPRESPPGELFF
.	.	15	TRBV5-6	TRBJ2-7	TGTGCCAGCAGCTTGGCGGCGACAATGACCTACGAGCAGTACTTC	CASSLAATMTYEQYF